This T cell receptor beta chain stems from a study of T-cell memory formation after mild COVID-19. Regarding the study as a whole: While clones contracting from day 15 to 85 were balanced between CD4 and CD8, later expanders leaned CD4+. Second-wave clones that peaked on day 37 lacked confirmed SARS-CoV-2 specificity.

V was cut by 3 bases and J by 4 bases, with 8 bases left in between. Per germline, CDR1 SGDLS and CDR2 YYNGEE. This CDR3 has 12 residues. A few counts support this clonotype. Its target is not known. One entry per CDR3 protein results from TCRdb running MiXCR on the 5' RACE reads. The sample has some 410,000 distinct CDR3 sequences; 20% to 30% are singletons. J is TRBJ2-7 and V is TRBV9; no definite D call. Sequenced sample: PBMCs or a T cell subset sorted from them (not recorded which). This receptor was obtained from an adult woman who had mild COVID-19 (a few samples of this study predate the infection). Cell type and time point are not known. Here the CDR3 DNA reads TGTGCCAGCAGCGCTTCTCCTTACGAGCAGTACTTC. It translates to CASSASPYEQYF.